Following are 21 T cell receptor beta chains from one sample sequenced in a study of control samples from healthy donors and cancer patients (dated by TCRdb to the early 2020s). To prepare the library, the immunoSEQ multiplex PCR assay was applied. TCRdb provides this immuneACCESS table in a form limited to in-frame rearrangements. Some clones are lacking; in checked studies, under half of them reflect an unresolved V gene, and why the rest are absent is not known. The sample's clone listing holds about 200,000 clones. The leading ten clones occupy about 2.2% of the sample. The material sequenced was blood. These TCRs come from a woman aged 25 to 39 in good health.

This chain links TRBV7-2 with TRBJ1-5; tentatively, D is TRBD1 (6 bases). CDR3 size: 15 residues. Germline-derived CDR1 and CDR2 are SGHTA and FQGNSA. The V end lost 6 bases, the J end lost 4 bases, and 16 bases lay between the germline ends. Here the CDR3 reads CASRDVRGLNQPQHF. The CDR3 DNA reads as TGTGCCAGCAGAGACGTCAGGGGCTTGAATCAGCCCCAGCATTTT.

This chain connects TRBV3-1 (or the pseudogene TRBV3-2) to TRBJ2-2, with D unresolved. The CDR3 covers 12 residues. V lost 4 bases to trimming and J lost 9 bases, with 9 bases between them. Germline CDR1 reads LGHDT; CDR2 reads YNNKEL (reference sequence). CDR3 region: CASSPLGRELFF. The CDR3 bases are TGTGCCAGCAGCCCCCTGGGCCGGGAGCTGTTTTTT.

This rearrangement joins TRBV19 to TRBJ1-1, with 8 positions matching TRBD1. The germline V gene encodes CDR1 LNHDA and CDR2 SQIVND (reference sequence). The CDR3 has 15 residues. J gave up 3 bases and V 4 bases, and 7 bases lay outside the gene matches. The CDR3 sequence is CASSRTGTLDTEAFF. The CDR3 DNA reads TGTGCCAGTAGTAGGACAGGGACTCTGGACACTGAAGCTTTCTTT.

This sequence joins TRBV18 and TRBJ1-2; the D gene is possibly TRBD1 (5 bases). The V and J ends lost 1 base and 5 bases respectively, with 14 bases between them. CDR3 length: 15 residues. Germline CDR1 KGHSH, CDR2 LQKENI. The CDR3 DNA sequence: TGTGCCAGCTCACCACAAGTTAGGGGAGGATATGGCTACACCTTC. Encoded protein: CASSPQVRGGYGYTF.

This chain links TRBV3-1 (or the pseudogene TRBV3-2) with TRBJ2-3; D unresolved. The CDR3 is 16 residues long. Germline-derived CDR1 and CDR2 are LGHDT and YNNKEL (reference sequence). The V end lost 0 bases, the J end lost 1 base, and 11 bases lay between the germline ends. CDR3 sequence reads: CASSQDGLPRTDTQYF. The CDR3, as DNA: TGTGCCAGCAGCCAAGATGGGCTACCACGCACAGATACGCAGTATTTT.

V usage is TRBV5-1 and J usage is TRBJ1-2, with a possible D match to TRBD1 (6 bases). Trimming took 2 bases from V and 7 from J, leaving 12 bases between them. CDR3 length: 13 amino acids. Germline V gene sequence: CDR1 SGHRS, CDR2 YFSETQ. CDR3 bases: TGCGCCAGCAGCTTCGGGGGCGCGGGTGGCTACACCTTC. Its translation: CASSFGGAGGYTF.

CDR3: CASGGTANTQETQYF. The DNA of the CDR3 is TGTGCCAGCGGAGGGACAGCCAATACCCAAGAGACCCAGTACTTC. V is TRBV2 and J is TRBJ2-5; perhaps TRBD1 as D (7 bases). The V end lost 8 bases, the J end lost 1 base, and 17 bases lay between the germline ends. Germline CDR1 SNHLY, CDR2 FYNNEI. This CDR3 is 15 amino acids long.

The chain joins TRBV3-1 (or the pseudogene TRBV3-2) to TRBJ1-2; TRBD1 might be the D (6 bases). The CDR3 is 13 amino acids. V lost 1 base to trimming and J lost 5 bases, with 8 bases between them. Germline CDR1 reads LGHDT; CDR2 reads YNNKEL (reference sequence). CDR3 coding DNA: TGTGCCAGCAGCCAAGGGGGGGCGTATGGCTACACCTTC. It yields the protein CASSQGGAYGYTF.

The chain employs TRBV7-8 and TRBJ1-2, with D tentatively TRBD1 (5 bases). Between the trimmed V and J ends, which lost 0 bases and 8 bases, there was a span of 25 bases. The germline V gene has CDR1 SGHVS and CDR2 FQNEAQ. This CDR3 is 18 amino acids long. CDR3 in DNA: TGTGCCAGCAGCTTAGCCTCCGGACGGGGGACCACTAAGATGGGCTACACCTTC. It specifies CASSLASGRGTTKMGYTF.

The chain links TRBV27 to TRBJ2-1; 12 bases fit TRBD2. This CDR3 contains 16 residues. The trim removed 6 bases at V and 5 bases at J, leaving 8 bases unmatched. Germline CDR1 reads MNHEY; CDR2 reads SMNVEV (reference sequence). The CDR3 protein is CASSYGLAGTDNEQFF. CDR3 DNA: TGTGCCAGCAGCTACGGACTAGCGGGGACCGACAATGAGCAGTTCTTC.

CDR3 sequence reads: CASSLSGVNTEAFF. DNA of the CDR3: TGCGCCAGCAGCTTGAGCGGGGTCAACACTGAAGCTTTCTTT. V is TRBV5-1 and J is TRBJ1-1, with D uncertain. Germline CDR1 reads SGHRS; CDR2 reads YFSETQ. The CDR3 is 14 amino acids. The germline V and J ends were trimmed by 1 base and 2 bases, with 9 bases remaining between them. Looking up the rest from reference TRBV5-1 and TRBJ1-1 gives the full variable domain: KAGVTQTPRYLIKTRGQQVTLSCSPISGHRSVSWYQQTPGQGLQFLFEYFSETQRNKGNFPGRFSGRQFSNSRSEMNVSTLELGDSALYLCASSLSGVNTEAFFGQGTRLTVV.

The genes are TRBV29-1 and TRBJ2-3; D possibly corresponds to TRBD2 (5 bases). The CDR3 totals 13 residues. Trimming left V 2 bases short and J 7 bases short, with 13 bases between. The germline gives CDR1 SQVTM, CDR2 ANQGSEA. CDR3 nucleotides: TGCAGCGTTGAAATGGGAGCGCCAAATACGCAGTATTTT. Translated, it gives CSVEMGAPNTQYF.

Here the CDR3 DNA reads TGTGCCAGCAGCTTTCAGGGACAGGGTAATCAGCCCCAGCATTTT. As protein: CASSFQGQGNQPQHF. The V call is TRBV5-5, the J call TRBJ1-5; 9 bases are a match to TRBD1. With 2 bases clipped from V and 4 bases from J, the junction kept 4 bases outside the gene matches. The CDR3 covers 15 residues. The germline V gene encodes CDR1 SGHKS and CDR2 YYEKEE (reference sequence).

The chain couples TRBV5-8 to TRBJ1-6, with D hard to call. Germline V CDR1 and CDR2: SGHTS, YDEGEE. Trimming pared 6 bases from V and 8 bases from J, leaving 15 bases between. This CDR3 is 14 amino acids long. CDR3: CASIRLPSDSPLHF. As DNA, the CDR3 is TGTGCCAGCATTCGACTCCCCTCGGATTCACCCCTCCACTTT. Filled out from reference TRBV5-8 and TRBJ1-6, the complete variable domain reads EAGVTQSPTHLIKTRGQQATLRCSPISGHTSVYWYQQALGLGLQFLLWYDEGEERNRGNFPPRFSGRQFPNYSSELNVNALELEDSALYLCASIRLPSDSPLHFGNGTRLTVT.

The chain is built from TRBV27 and TRBJ1-6; D might be TRBD1 (6 bases). This CDR3 contains 14 residues. CDR1 is MNHEY and CDR2 is SMNVEV in the germline V gene (reference sequence). Trimming took 6 bases from V and 7 from J, leaving 13 bases between them. DNA for the CDR3: TGTGCCAGCAGAGTAACAGGGATCAATTCACCCCTCCACTTT. Residues: CASRVTGINSPLHF.

This clone ranks as medium-sized in terms of frequency. V usage is TRBV19 and J usage is TRBJ2-7; 8 bases line up with TRBD1. J gave up 4 bases and V 6 bases, and 14 bases lay outside the gene matches. This CDR3 spans 16 amino acids. Germline V CDR1 and CDR2: LNHDA, SQIVND (reference sequence). The CDR3 nucleotides are TGTGCCAGTAGCCTAAGATTCGGACAGGGACCTTACGAGCAGTACTTC. Translation gives CASSLRFGQGPYEQYF.

V usage is TRBV4-2 and J usage is TRBJ1-4, with no clear D. Germline V gene data show CDR1 as LGHNA and CDR2 as YNFKEQ. The CDR3 consists of 14 residues. V was shortened by 4 bases and J by 8 bases, with 14 bases between the two germline ends. In DNA form, the CDR3 reads TGTGCCAGCAGCCTCCACCCCTCTATGGAAAAACTGTTTTTT. Translated: CASSLHPSMEKLFF.

This chain uses TRBV6-1 with TRBJ1-2, with no clear D. In germline, CDR1 is MNHNS, CDR2 SASEGT. The CDR3 has 15 amino acids. Trimming took off 2 bases at V and 4 bases at J, with 14 bases between the two ends. CDR3 in DNA: TGTGCCAGCAGTGAATGGGGAGCAGGCCCCTATGGCTACACCTTC. Its protein is CASSEWGAGPYGYTF.

The chain carries TRBV27 and TRBJ1-5; no definite D call. The CDR3 length is 13 residues. Trimming took 3 bases from V and 6 from J, leaving 9 bases between them. Germline V lookup: CDR1 MNHEY, CDR2 SMNVEV (reference sequence). CDR3 bases: TGTGCCAGCAGTTTGATGGTGGGTCAGCCCCAGCATTTT. Its protein is CASSLMVGQPQHF.

The rearrangement joins TRBV29-1 to TRBJ2-1, with 7 nucleotides matching TRBD1. V lost 5 bases, J lost 7 bases, and 11 bases stayed unmatched. CDR3 length equals 14 residues. Germline assignment: CDR1 SQVTM and CDR2 ANQGSEA. This chain's CDR3 is CSVQARGTPNEQFF. The CDR3 DNA reads TGCAGCGTTCAGGCCAGGGGGACACCAAATGAGCAGTTCTTC.

The rearrangement links TRBV29-1 to TRBJ1-1; weak D call: TRBD1 (5 bases). Germline V CDR1 and CDR2: SQVTM, ANQGSEA. V was pared by 4 bases and J by 1 base, with 10 bases between. There are 13 residues in the CDR3. CDR3 sequence (DNA): TGCAGCGTTGCGGCAGGGAAGAACACTGAAGCTTTCTTT. Translation: CSVAAGKNTEAFF. The full variable domain, with the rest looked up from reference TRBV29-1 and TRBJ1-1, is SAVISQKPSRDICQRGTSLTIQCQVDSQVTMMFWYRQQPGQSLTLIATANQGSEATYESGFVIDKFPISRPNLTFSTLTVSNMSPEDSSIYLCSVAAGKNTEAFFGQGTRLTVV.